A single sample is the source of the 11 T cell receptor beta chains below, sequenced in a study of T cell changes during pregnancy in multiple sclerosis. Profiled with immunoSEQ multiplex PCR; TCRdb holds only in-frame clones, not every one. The sample gives 70,000 to 100,000 clones, around 93% of which show up once; around 2.2% is in the top ten. Sample: peripheral blood, taken in the third trimester of pregnancy. The receptors shown here come from a female donor with multiple sclerosis, enrolled in a pregnancy study.

V usage is TRBV7-2 and J usage is TRBJ1-5; 8 nucleotides agree with TRBD1. This CDR3 spans 15 amino acids. V lost 3 bases and J lost 4; bases outside the gene matches: 5. The V gene's germline CDR1 is SGHTA and CDR2 FQGNSA. The CDR3 nucleotides are TGTGCCAGCAGCTTCGGACAGGGCCAAAATCAGCCCCAGCATTTT. This codes for CASSFGQGQNQPQHF.

In nucleotides, the CDR3 is TGTGCCAGTAGTCCCCCGGGGGCTAGCGGGTACGAGCAGTACTTC. Protein product: CASSPPGASGYEQYF. The chain carries TRBV19 and TRBJ2-7, with 8 bases lining up with TRBD2. The CDR3 runs 15 residues. CDR1 is LNHDA, CDR2 SQIVND, per germline (reference sequence). The J segment lost 4 bases and the V segment lost 5 bases, leaving 10 bases of the junction unmatched.

The chain joins TRBV5-4 to TRBJ1-2, with D tentatively TRBD1 (6 bases). Trimming removed 4 bases at V and 8 bases at J, with 12 bases between. The length of the CDR3 is 12 residues. Germline-derived CDR1 and CDR2 are SGHNT and YYREEE (reference sequence). CDR3 region: CASSVDRQGYTF. The CDR3 DNA reads TGTGCCAGCAGCGTGGACAGACAGGGCTACACCTTC.

This clone was seen only a few times. The chain recombines TRBV7-8 with TRBJ1-5, with TRBD1 matching 8 bases. V was clipped by 1 base and J by 4 bases; unmatched bases: 0. The CDR3 has 14 residues. Looked up from germline, CDR1 is SGHVS and CDR2 is FQNEAQ. The DNA for the CDR3 is TGTGCCAGCAGCTTAGGGACAGGGAATCAGCCCCAGCATTTT. This sequence encodes CASSLGTGNQPQHF.

This chain uses TRBV27 with TRBJ2-7; TRBD1 agrees at 10 bases. Trimming removed 8 bases from V and 5 bases from J; junction bases left unmatched: 3. Looked up from germline, CDR1 is MNHEY and CDR2 is SMNVEV (reference sequence). This CDR3 is built from 12 residues. CDR3 amino acids: CASRDRGHEQYF. In DNA, the CDR3 is TGTGCCAGCCGGGACAGGGGACACGAGCAGTACTTC.

This chain's CDR3 is CASSEVLAGGRFF. CDR3 DNA: TGTGCCAGCAGTGAAGTTCTAGCGGGAGGACGGTTCTTC. The chain carries TRBV2 and TRBJ2-1; TRBD2 aligns across 11 bases. Unmatched junction bases numbered 5, after V lost 1 base and J lost 15 bases. This CDR3 has 13 amino acids. In germline, CDR1 is SNHLY, CDR2 FYNNEI.

The chain has TRBV4-2 and TRBJ2-1, with a possible D match to TRBD2 (6 bases). The CDR3 length is 14 residues. CDR1 LGHNA and CDR2 YNFKEQ come from the germline V gene. V dropped 4 bases and J dropped 7 bases, with 14 bases sitting between them. DNA of the CDR3: TGTGCCAGCAGCCTCCTAGCGAAAGGGAATGAGCAGTTCTTC. This sequence encodes CASSLLAKGNEQFF.

The chain is built from TRBV19 and TRBJ2-1, with D unresolved. V dropped 4 bases and J dropped 8 bases, with 15 bases sitting between them. This CDR3 is built from 14 residues. Per germline, CDR1 LNHDA and CDR2 SQIVND (reference sequence). The CDR3 region has the DNA TGTGCCAGTAGTAGACGCGACTGGTCCTATGAGCAGTTCTTC. This sequence encodes CASSRRDWSYEQFF.

The chain joins TRBV28 to TRBJ1-2, with TRBD1 matching over 8 bases. The germline gives CDR1 MDHEN, CDR2 SYDVKM. The CDR3 totals 16 residues. The ends lost 7 bases at V and 6 bases at J; junction bases unmatched: 16. CDR3 DNA: TGTGCCAGCACCCATCCGGGCAGGGGGCGTCGAAATGGCTACACCTTC. Protein sequence: CASTHPGRGRRNGYTF.

The CDR3 loop reads CASSLFGTSGNTDTQYF. In DNA, the CDR3 is TGCGCCAGCAGCTTGTTCGGGACTAGCGGGAACACAGATACGCAGTATTTT. This chain uses TRBV5-1 with TRBJ2-3, with TRBD2 identical over 13 bases. Germline-derived CDR1 and CDR2 are SGHRS and YFSETQ. This CDR3 comprises 17 residues. Losses at the gene ends were 1 base for V and 2 bases for J; bases not matched to a gene: 4.

This chain connects TRBV7-9 to TRBJ1-2; 8 bases are shared with TRBD1. The CDR3 extends over 15 amino acids. The ends lost 0 bases at V and 3 bases at J; junction bases unmatched: 3. The germline CDR1 and CDR2 sequences are SEHNR and FQNEAQ (reference sequence). As DNA, the CDR3 is TGTGCCAGCAGCTTAGCGACGGACAGGGACTATGGCTACACCTTC. Its protein product is CASSLATDRDYGYTF.